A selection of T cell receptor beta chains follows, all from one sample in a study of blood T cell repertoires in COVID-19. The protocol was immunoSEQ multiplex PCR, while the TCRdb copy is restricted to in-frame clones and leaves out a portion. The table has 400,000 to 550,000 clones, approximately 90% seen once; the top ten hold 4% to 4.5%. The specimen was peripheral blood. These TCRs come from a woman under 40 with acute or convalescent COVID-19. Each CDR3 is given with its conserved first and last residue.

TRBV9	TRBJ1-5	CASSVGGDSNQPQHF
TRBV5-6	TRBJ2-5	CASSSLTGSGGFQETQYF
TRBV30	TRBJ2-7	CAWARQGLDEQYF
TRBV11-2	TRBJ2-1	CASSLGAAENNEQFF
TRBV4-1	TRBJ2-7	CASSQEMAGAYEQYF
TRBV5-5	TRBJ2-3	CASSSGLAGGLDTQYF
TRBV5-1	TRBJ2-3	CASSGGWPANTDTQYF
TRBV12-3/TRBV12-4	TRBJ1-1	CASSLWGDTEAFF
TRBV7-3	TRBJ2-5	CASSLGPEETQYF
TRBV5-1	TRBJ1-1	CASSVGDRGPTEAFF
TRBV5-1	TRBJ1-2	CASRIGQVGYTF
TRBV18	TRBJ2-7	CASSPDSIASYEQYF
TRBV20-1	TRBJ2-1	CSASRASGYNEQFF
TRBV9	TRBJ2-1	CASSAAGGQNNEQFF
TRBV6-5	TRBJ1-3	CASSYTTGNTIYF
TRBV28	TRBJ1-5	CASREPFSNQPQHF
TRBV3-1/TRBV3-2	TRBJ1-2	CASSQVGVGNGYTF
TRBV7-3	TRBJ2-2	CASSPYSGVGTGELFF
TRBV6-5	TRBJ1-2	CATSSTGMYGYTF
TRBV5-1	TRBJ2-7	CASSLTGGSEQYF
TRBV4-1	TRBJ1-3	CASSQVQRQKSGNTIYF
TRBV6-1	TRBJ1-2	CASTWTVDNYGYTF
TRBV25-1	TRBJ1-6	CASSANRGDNSPLHF
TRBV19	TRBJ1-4	CATQERITSLGNEKLFF
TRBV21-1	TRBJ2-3	CASSKEGLWDRPRTDTQYF
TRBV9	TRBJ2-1	CASSAGSGDEQFF
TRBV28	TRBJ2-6	CASRRVVSSGANVLTF
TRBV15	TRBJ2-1	CATSRDQGVPYNEQFF
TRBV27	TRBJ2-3	CASRNTPSTDTQYF
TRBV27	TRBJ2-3	CASSLFGTSGDYLDDTQYF
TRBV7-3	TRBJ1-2	CASSLSGGRYGYTF
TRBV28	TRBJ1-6	CASSLFQEGSSPLHF
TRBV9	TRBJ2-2	CASSVTGGLGTGELFF
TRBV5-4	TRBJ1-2	CASSLRDREGGYTF
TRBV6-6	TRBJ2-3	CASSGGGADTQYF
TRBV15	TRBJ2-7	CATSTRTDQIPYEQYF
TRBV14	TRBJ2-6	CASSQTSGANVLTF
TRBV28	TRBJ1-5	CASSFGAPQHF
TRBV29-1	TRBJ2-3	CSVVGGRTTDTQYF
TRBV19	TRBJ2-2	CASSIGGAYTGELFF
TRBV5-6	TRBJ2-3	CASSGDRGILTDTQYF
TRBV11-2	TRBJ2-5	CASSLDFSGGAGSLQETQYF
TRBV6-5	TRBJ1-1	CASSYQSGTEAFF
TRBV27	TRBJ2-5	CASSLSGVETQYF
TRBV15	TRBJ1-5	CATSIGREYGQPQHF
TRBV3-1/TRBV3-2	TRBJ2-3	CASSQGTVSTDTQYF
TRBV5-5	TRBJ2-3	CASSSGSGTDTQYF
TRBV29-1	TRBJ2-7	CSVEGQGAREQYF
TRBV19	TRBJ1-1	CASSIGQGYTEAFF
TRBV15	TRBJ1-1	CATSRATGGAEAFF
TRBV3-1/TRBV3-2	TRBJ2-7	CASSQESGYEQYF
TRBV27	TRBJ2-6	CASSSVGLRLSSGANVLTF
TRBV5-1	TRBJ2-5	CASSLGGGEETQYF
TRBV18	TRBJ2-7	CASSPGSGVTYEQYF
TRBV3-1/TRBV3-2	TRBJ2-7	CASSPFWVGLAEYEQYF